This passage covers 5 T cell receptor beta chains from one sample sequenced in a study of blood T cell repertoires in COVID-19. Profiling relied on immunoSEQ multiplex PCR, and the TCRdb table lists in-frame clones only, not all of them. Of 250,000 to 300,000 clones listed, 90% to 95% are singletons. The sequenced sample consisted of PBMCs or T cells enriched from blood (not recorded which). The source of these receptors is a human donor in a cohort exposed to, infected with or recovered from COVID-19 (not recorded which). The donor label of this sample is uncertain.

The chain recombines TRBV18 with TRBJ1-1, with a weak D call TRBD1 (5 bases). This CDR3 spans 13 amino acids. With 3 bases removed from V and 2 bases from J, the gap between germline ends came to 7 bases. From germline, CDR1 is KGHSH and CDR2 LQKENI. The CDR3 region has the DNA TGTGCCAGCTCACCCCGGACAAACACTGAAGCTTTCTTT. Translation: CASSPRTNTEAFF.

V is TRBV10-3 and J is TRBJ1-2, with a tentative D call TRBD1 (5 bases). Trimming cost V 6 bases and J 6 bases, with 14 bases left between them. This CDR3 spans 13 amino acids. CDR1 is ENHRY, CDR2 SYGVKD, per germline. The CDR3 region has the DNA TGTGCCATCAGCCCGACAGCCTCGGATGGCTACACCTTC. Translating it yields CAISPTASDGYTF.

The gene calls are TRBV4-3 and TRBJ2-2; TRBD2 matches 10 bases. The V gene's germline CDR1 is LGHNA and CDR2 YSLEER. CDR3 length: 18 residues. Unmatched junction bases numbered 11, after V lost 0 bases and J lost 7 bases. For the CDR3, the DNA is TGCGCCAGCAGCCAAGAAATCAGCGGGGGGGCCTTCAACGGGGAGCTGTTTTTT. Translated: CASSQEISGGAFNGELFF.

The rearrangement uses TRBV24-1 and TRBJ1-2, with 8 bases aligning to TRBD1. V was clipped by 3 bases and J by 5 bases; unmatched bases: 1. Germline values: CDR1 KGHDR, CDR2 SFDVKD. The length of the CDR3 is 13 residues. The CDR3 is CATSDRDRYGYTF. The CDR3 coding sequence is TGTGCCACCAGTGATCGGGACAGGTATGGCTACACCTTC.

This chain joins TRBV4-1 and TRBJ1-1; weak D call: TRBD1 (5 bases). Between the trimmed V and J ends, which lost 0 bases and 7 bases, there was a span of 18 bases. The CDR3 is 16 amino acids. In germline, CDR1 is MGHRA, CDR2 YSYEKL. CDR3 sequence: CASSQDRLSGGIEAFF. CDR3 bases: TGCGCCAGCAGCCAAGATCGCTTAAGCGGGGGTATTGAAGCTTTCTTT.